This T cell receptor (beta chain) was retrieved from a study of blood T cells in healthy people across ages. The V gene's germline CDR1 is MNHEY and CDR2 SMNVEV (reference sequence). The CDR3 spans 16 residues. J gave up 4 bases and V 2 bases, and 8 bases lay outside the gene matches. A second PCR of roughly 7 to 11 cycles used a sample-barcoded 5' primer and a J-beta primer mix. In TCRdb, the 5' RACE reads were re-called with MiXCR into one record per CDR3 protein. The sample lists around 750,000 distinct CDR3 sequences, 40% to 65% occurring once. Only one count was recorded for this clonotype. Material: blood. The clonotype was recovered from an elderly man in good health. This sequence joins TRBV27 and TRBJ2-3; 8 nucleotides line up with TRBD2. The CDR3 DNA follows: TGTGCCAGCAGTTTAGAACGGCGGGAGGTCCCAGATACGCAGTATTTT. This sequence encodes CASSLERREVPDTQYF.